Reported below is one TCR beta chain. Its binding antigen is unknown. Base qualities are not at hand, and no much larger clone is one base apart. Trimming takes 0 bases from V and 5 bases from J, and the germline ends sit 14 bases apart. From the cysteine up to the phenylalanine, the CDR3 has a length of 15 residues. The only DNA kept is the CDR3, 45 bases in frame from the first base. CDR1 and CDR2 are drawn from the germline V gene (reference sequence): LNHDA, SQIVND. Genomic DNA was used as template for profiling of TCR beta VDJ combinations and CDR3 sequences. An Illumina HiSeq 2000 was the platform used for TCR repertoire sequencing. The study's own analysis went as follows. Repertoires were assessed using TRBV/TRBJ rearrangement plots, CDR3 size and DJ length profiles, and Simpson's diversity index. Whichever DNA sequence was most abundant in the deep sequencing data was defined as the immunodominant clone. CDR3 amino acid sequences were checked for sharing across subjects and were also compared against the VDJdb database and published repertoires. Through fastp at Q25 and MiXCR, TCRdb rebuilt clones from the public reads, retaining in-frame beta chains. Rows with a matching CDR3 protein are joined into one entry that keeps the most common DNA and genes. V and J calls and clone size were set by TCRdb, not the authors. This sample comprises about 250,000 distinct CDR3 sequences, roughly half of them detected only once. Of the sample, approximately 8% falls within the top ten clones.

This record comes from a study of CD8+CD57+ T cells in acquired aplastic anemia (dated by TCRdb to the late 2010s). Regarding the research as a whole: A mean of roughly 2.9 ug of DNA, ranging from roughly 0.18 to 30 ug, was extracted from sorted CD4+ and CD8+ cells. CD8+CD57+ expansion was defined as a frequency above the mean frequency observed in healthy subjects.

Study-wide findings and limitations: Although 25 to 30 CD8+ CDR3 sequences were shared by patients and controls, these sequences appeared highly expressed in patients and within the immunodominant clones of patients. Patients and healthy controls showed no significant difference in CD8+ Simpson's diversity (P=0.060).

Expansion of CD8+CD57+ cells had been shown by flow cytometry in the patients chosen for sequencing. Severe acquired aplastic anemia was diagnosed in all patients according to International Study of Aplastic Anemia and Agranulocytosis and Camitta criteria. No patient had received any therapy when blood was sampled. The study deep-sequenced TCR repertoires of sorted CD4+ and CD8+ blood T cells from severe aplastic anemia patients and healthy subjects. Patients were enrolled in the USA under clinicaltrials.gov protocols 00001620, 01623167, 00001397, 00071045, 00081523 and 00961064. Ficoll-Paque density gradient centrifugation was used to isolate peripheral blood mononuclear cells. Before DNA was extracted, CD4+ and CD8+ T cells were sorted using either FACS or magnetic beads.

The material sequenced was sorted CD4+, CD8+, or CD8+CD57+ T cells (not recorded which) from PBMCs. The chain is made from TRBV19 and TRBJ2-7; the best D guess is TRBD1, with 6 bases matching. The clonotype comes from a human donor with aplastic anemia. The CDR3 here reads CASSIDRNRDHEQYF. The DNA sequence is as follows: TGTGCCAGTAGTATAGATCGAAACAGGGACCACGAGCAGTACTTC. Here the CDR3 is joined to the reference TRBV19 and TRBJ2-7 genes, and the full variable domain is: DGGITQSPKYLFRKEGQNVTLSCEQNLNHDAMYWYRQDPGQGLRLIYYSQIVNDFQKGDIAEGYSVSREKKESFPLTVTSAQKNPTAFYLCASSIDRNRDHEQYFGPGTRLTVT.